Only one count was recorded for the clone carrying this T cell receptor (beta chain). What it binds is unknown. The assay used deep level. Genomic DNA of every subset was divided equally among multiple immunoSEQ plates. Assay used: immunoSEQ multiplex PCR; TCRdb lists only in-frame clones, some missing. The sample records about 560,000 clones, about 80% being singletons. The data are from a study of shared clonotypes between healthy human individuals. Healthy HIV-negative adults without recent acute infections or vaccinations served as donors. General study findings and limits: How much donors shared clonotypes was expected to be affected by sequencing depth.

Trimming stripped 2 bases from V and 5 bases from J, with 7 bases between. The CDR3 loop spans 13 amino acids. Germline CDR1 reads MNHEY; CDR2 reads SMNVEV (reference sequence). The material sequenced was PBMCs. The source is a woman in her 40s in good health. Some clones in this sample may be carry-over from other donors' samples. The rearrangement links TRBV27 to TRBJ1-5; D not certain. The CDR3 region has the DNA TGTGCCAGCAGTTTAACTCGGGATCAGCCCCAGCATTTT. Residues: CASSLTRDQPQHF.